This TCR beta chain was found in a study of quantifying T cell responses using KT2 cells. Study-wide context: Reverse transcription used primers in the TCR alpha and beta constant regions.

Unmatched junction bases numbered 8, after V lost 6 bases and J lost 6 bases. CDR3 length: 14 amino acids. An oligo carrying a UMI was ligated to the cDNA 3' end. First-round PCR used 4 cycles and beta primers RC1.1 and RC1.2 covering TRBC1 and TRBC2. Using its own MiXCR run on the UMI-ligation and nested PCR reads, TCRdb lists one record per CDR3 protein. Among 40,000 or so distinct CDR3 sequences listed, 15% to 20% were seen once. The chain combines TRBV12-3 or TRBV12-4 with TRBJ1-5, with 7 bases that match TRBD1. The receptor was derived from a human donor. Sequenced: PBMCs spiked with cells of the T cell clone KT2. CDR3 sequence (DNA): TGTGCCAGCAGCCTGACAGGGACCGTTCAGCCCCAGCATTTT. Translation gives CASSLTGTVQPQHF.